This T cell receptor (beta chain) was documented in a study of T cells in localized non-small cell lung cancer. Study-wide findings and caveats: The greatest T cell clonality was found in uninvolved adjacent lung (higher than in tumor). Tumor samples were not multi-region, leaving intratumor heterogeneity unexcluded.

Trimming stripped 4 bases from V and 5 bases from J, with 10 bases between. The CDR3 has 13 residues. The germline V gene encodes CDR1 SGHKS and CDR2 YYEKEE (reference sequence). Turning to this clone: Its specificity is not known.

Profiling relied on immunoSEQ multiplex PCR, and the TCRdb table lists in-frame clones only, not all of them. The sample lists under 30,000 clones, less than 90% occurring once. The clonotype comes from a female donor of 60 years or more with stage I lung adenocarcinoma. Sequenced here: peripheral blood, sampled before any cancer treatment. The rearrangement joins TRBV5-5 to TRBJ2-1, with D perhaps TRBD1 or TRBD2 (5 bases each). CDR3 region: CASSGVGDNEQFF. In DNA, the CDR3 is TGTGCCAGCAGCGGGGTGGGGGACAATGAGCAGTTCTTC.